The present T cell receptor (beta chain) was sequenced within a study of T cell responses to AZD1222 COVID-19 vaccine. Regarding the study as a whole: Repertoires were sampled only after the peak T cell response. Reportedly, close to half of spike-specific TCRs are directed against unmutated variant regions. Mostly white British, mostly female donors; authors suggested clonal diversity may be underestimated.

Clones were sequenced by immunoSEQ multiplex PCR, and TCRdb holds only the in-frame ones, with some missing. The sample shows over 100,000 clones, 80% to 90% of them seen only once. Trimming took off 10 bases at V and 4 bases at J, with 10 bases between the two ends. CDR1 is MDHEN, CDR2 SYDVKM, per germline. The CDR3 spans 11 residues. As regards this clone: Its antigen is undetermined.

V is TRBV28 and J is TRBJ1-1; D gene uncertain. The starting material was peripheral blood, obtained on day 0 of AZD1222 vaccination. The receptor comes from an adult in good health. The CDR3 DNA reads TGTGCCATCCAGCGGGGCACTGAAGCTTTCTTT. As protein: CAIQRGTEAFF.